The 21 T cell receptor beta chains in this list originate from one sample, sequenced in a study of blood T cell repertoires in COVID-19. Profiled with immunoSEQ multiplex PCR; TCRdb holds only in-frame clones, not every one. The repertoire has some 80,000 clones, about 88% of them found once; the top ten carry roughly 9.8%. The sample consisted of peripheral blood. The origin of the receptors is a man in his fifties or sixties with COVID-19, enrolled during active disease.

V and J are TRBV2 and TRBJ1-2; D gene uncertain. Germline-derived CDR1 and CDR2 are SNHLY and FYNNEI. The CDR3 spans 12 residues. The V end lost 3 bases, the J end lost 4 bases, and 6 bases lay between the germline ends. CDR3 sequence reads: CASSDRGYGYTF. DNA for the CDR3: TGTGCCAGCAGTGATCGGGGCTATGGCTACACCTTC.

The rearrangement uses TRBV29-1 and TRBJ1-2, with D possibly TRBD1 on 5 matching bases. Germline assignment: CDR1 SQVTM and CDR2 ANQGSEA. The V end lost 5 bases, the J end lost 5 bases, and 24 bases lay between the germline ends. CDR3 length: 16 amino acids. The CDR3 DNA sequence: TGCAGCGTTTTGGGGGGTCTCGGTCAGGTGGTTTATGGCTACACCTTC. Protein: CSVLGGLGQVVYGYTF.

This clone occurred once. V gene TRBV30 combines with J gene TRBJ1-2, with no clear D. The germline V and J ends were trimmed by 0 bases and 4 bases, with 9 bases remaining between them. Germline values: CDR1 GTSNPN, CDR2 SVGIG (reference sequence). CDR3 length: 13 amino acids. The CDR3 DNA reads TGTGCCTGGAGTGTAGCACAGACCTATGGCTACACCTTC. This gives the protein CAWSVAQTYGYTF.

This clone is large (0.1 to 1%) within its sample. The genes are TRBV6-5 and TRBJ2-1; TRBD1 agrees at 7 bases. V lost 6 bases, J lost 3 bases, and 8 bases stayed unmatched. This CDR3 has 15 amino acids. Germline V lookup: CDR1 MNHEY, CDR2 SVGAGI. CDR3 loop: CASRGTGEFYNEQFF. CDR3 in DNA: TGTGCCAGCAGAGGAACAGGGGAATTCTACAATGAGCAGTTCTTC.

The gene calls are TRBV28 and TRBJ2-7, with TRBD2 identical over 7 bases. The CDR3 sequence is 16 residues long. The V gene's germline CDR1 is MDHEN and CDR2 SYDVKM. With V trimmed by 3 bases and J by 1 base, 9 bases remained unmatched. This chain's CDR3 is CASSFLLAVLSYEQYF. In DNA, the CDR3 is TGTGCCAGCAGTTTCCTTCTAGCGGTACTTTCCTACGAGCAGTACTTC.

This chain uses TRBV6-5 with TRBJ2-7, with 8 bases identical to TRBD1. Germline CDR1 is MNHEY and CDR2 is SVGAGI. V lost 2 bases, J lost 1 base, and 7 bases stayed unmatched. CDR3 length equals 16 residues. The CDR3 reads CASSYTGTGRSYEQYF. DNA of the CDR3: TGTGCCAGCAGTTACACGGGGACAGGTCGTTCCTACGAGCAGTACTTC.

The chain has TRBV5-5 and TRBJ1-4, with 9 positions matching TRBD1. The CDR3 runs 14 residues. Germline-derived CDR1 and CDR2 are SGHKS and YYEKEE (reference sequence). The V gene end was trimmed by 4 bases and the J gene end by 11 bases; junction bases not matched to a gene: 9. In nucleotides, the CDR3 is TGTGCCAGCAGCCCACATGGCGGACAGGGGAAACTGTTTTTT. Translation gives CASSPHGGQGKLFF.

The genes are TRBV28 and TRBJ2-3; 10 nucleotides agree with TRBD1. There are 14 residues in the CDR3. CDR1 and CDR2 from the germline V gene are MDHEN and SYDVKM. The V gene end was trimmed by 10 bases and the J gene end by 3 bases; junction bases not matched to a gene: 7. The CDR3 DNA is TGTGCCACCATAACGGGACAGGGGACAGATACGCAGTATTTT. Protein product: CATITGQGTDTQYF.

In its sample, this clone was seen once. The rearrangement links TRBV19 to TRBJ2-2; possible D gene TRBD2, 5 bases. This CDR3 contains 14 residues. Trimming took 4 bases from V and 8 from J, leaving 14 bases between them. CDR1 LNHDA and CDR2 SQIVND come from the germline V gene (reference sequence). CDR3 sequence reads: CASSTDSFEGELFF. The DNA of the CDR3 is TGTGCCAGTAGTACGGACTCGTTTGAGGGGGAGCTGTTTTTT. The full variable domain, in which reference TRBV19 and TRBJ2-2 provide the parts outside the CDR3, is DGGITQSPKYLFRKEGQNVTLSCEQNLNHDAMYWYRQDPGQGLRLIYYSQIVNDFQKGDIAEGYSVSREKKESFPLTVTSAQKNPTAFYLCASSTDSFEGELFFGEGSRLTVL.

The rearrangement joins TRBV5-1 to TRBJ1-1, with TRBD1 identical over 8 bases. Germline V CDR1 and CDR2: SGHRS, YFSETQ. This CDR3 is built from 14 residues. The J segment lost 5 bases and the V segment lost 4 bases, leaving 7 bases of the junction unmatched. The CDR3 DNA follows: TGCGCCAGCAGCAGGACAGGGATAATGACTGAAGCTTTCTTT. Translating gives CASSRTGIMTEAFF.

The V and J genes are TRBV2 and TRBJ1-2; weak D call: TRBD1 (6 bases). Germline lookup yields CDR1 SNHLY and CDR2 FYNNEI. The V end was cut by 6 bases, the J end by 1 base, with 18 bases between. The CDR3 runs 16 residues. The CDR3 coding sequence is TGTGCCAGCAGCCCAGGGGCTACGATTCTTAACTATGGCTACACCTTC. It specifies CASSPGATILNYGYTF.

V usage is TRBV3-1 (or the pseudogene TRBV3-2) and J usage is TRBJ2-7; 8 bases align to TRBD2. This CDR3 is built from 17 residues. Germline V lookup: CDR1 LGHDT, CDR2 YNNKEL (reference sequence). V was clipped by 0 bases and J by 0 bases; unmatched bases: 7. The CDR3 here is CASSQDVRLANSYEQYF. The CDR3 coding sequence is TGTGCCAGCAGCCAAGACGTCCGACTAGCGAACTCCTACGAGCAGTACTTC.

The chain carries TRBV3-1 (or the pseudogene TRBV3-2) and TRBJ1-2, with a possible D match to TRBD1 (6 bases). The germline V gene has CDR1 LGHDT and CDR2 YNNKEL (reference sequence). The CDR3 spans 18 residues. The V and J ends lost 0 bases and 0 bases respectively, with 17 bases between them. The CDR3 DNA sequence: TGTGCCAGCAGCCAAGACCCTCCGGGACAAGAGACTAACTATGGCTACACCTTC. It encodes CASSQDPPGQETNYGYTF.

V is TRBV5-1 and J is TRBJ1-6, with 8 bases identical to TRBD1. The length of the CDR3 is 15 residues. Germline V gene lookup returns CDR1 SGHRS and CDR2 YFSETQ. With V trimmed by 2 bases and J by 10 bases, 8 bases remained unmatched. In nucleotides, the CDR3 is TGCGCCAGCAGCTTCGGACAGGGAAGTCACTCACCCCTCCACTTT. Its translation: CASSFGQGSHSPLHF.

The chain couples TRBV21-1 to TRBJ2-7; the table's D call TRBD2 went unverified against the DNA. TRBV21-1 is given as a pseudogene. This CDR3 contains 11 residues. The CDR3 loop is CASDYSYEQYF. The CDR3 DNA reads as TGTGCCAGCGACTACTCCTACGAGCAGTACTTC.

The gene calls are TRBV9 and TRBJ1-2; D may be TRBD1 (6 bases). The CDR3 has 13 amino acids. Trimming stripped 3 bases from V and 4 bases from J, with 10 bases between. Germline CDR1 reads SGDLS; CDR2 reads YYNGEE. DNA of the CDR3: TGTGCCAGCAGCGACAGGGACGGCTATGGCTACACCTTC. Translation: CASSDRDGYGYTF.

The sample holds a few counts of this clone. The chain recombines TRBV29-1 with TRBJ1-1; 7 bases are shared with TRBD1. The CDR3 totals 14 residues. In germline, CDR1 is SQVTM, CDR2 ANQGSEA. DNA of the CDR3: TGCAGGGTCTCCGAGGGGGCAATGAACACTGAAGCTTTCTTT. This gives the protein CRVSEGAMNTEAFF.

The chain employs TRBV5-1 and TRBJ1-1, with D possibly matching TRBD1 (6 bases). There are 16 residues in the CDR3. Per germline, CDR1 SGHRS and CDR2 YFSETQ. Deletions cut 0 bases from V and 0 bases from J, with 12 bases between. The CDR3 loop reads CASSLVGGAMNTEAFF. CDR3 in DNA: TGCGCCAGCAGCTTGGTAGGGGGTGCCATGAACACTGAAGCTTTCTTT.

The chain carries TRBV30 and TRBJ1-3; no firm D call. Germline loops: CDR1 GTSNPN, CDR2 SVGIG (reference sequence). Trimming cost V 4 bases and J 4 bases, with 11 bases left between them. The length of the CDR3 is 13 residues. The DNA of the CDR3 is TGTGCCTGGAACCCAGGCACCGGAAACACCATATATTTT. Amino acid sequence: CAWNPGTGNTIYF.

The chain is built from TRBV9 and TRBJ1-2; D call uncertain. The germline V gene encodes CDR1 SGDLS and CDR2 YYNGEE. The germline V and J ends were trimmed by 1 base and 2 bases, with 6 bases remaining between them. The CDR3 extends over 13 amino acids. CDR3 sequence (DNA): TGTGCCAGCAGCGTACGAGGGAACTATGGCTACACCTTC. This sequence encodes CASSVRGNYGYTF.

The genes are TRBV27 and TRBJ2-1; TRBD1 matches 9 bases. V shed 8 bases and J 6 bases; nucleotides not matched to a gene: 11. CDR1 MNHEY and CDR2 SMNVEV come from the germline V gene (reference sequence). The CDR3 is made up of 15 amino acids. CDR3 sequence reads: CASGFWDRASNEQFF. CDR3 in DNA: TGTGCCAGCGGCTTTTGGGACAGGGCTTCCAATGAGCAGTTCTTC.